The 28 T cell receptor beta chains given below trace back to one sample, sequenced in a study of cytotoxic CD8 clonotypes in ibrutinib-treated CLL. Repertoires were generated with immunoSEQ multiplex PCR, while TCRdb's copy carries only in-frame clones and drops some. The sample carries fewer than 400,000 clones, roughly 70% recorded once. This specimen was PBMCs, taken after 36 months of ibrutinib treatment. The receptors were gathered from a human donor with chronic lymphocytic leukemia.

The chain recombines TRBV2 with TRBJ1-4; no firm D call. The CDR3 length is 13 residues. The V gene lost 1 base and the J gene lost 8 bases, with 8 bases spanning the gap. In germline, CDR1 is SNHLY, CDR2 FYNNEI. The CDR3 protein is CASSEEVQEKLFF. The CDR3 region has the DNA TGTGCCAGCAGTGAAGAGGTGCAGGAAAAACTGTTTTTT.

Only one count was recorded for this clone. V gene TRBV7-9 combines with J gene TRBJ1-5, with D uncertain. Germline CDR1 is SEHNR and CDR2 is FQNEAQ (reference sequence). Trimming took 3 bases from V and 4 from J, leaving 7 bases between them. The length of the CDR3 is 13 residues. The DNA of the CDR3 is TGTGCCAGCAGCTTCGGAGGGAATCAGCCCCAGCATTTT. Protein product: CASSFGGNQPQHF.

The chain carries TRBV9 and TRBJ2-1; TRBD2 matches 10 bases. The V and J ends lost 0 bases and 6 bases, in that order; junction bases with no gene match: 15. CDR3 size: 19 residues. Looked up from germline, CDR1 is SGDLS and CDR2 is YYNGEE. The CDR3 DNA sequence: TGTGCCAGCAGCGTAGCTTCTAGCGGGAGCTTTGGAGCCGGCAATGAGCAGTTCTTC. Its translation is CASSVASSGSFGAGNEQFF.

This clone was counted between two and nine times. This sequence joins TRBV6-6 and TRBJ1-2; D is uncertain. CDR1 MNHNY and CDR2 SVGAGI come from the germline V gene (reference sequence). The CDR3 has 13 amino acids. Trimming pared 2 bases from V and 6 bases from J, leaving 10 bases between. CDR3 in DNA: TGTGCCAGCAGTTACCGGGCACGTGATGGCTACACCTTC. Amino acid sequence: CASSYRARDGYTF.

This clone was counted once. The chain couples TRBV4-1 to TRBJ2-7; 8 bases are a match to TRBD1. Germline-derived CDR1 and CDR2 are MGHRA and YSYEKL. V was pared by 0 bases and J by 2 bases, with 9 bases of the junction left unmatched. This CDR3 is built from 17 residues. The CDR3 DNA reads TGCGCCAGCAGCCAAGACCCAACAGGGGGGATCGCCTACGAGCAGTACTTC. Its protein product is CASSQDPTGGIAYEQYF.

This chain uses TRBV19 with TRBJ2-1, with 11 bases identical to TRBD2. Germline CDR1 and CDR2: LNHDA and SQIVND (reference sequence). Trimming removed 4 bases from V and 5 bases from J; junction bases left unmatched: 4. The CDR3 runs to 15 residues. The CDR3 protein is CASSTSGGRNNEQFF. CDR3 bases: TGTGCCAGTAGTACTAGCGGGGGGCGCAACAATGAGCAGTTCTTC.

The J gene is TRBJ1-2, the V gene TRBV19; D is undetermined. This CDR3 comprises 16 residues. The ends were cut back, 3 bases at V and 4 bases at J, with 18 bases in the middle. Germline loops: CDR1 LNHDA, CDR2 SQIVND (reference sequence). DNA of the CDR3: TGTGCCAGTAGTATCGGTTGGGCAAGGGATTTCTATGGCTACACCTTC. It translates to CASSIGWARDFYGYTF.

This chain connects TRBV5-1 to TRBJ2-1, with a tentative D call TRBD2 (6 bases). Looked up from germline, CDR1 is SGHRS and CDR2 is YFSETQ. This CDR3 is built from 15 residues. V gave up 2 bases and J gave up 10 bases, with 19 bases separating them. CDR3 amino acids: CASSFSWGRFLEQFF. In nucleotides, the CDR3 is TGCGCCAGCAGCTTTTCGTGGGGGAGGTTTCTCGAGCAGTTCTTC.

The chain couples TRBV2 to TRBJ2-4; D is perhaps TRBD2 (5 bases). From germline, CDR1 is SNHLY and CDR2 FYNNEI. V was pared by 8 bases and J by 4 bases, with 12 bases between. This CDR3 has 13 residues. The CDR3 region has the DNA TGTGCCAGCGGACTGGGCGGGAAAAACATTCAGTACTTC. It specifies CASGLGGKNIQYF.

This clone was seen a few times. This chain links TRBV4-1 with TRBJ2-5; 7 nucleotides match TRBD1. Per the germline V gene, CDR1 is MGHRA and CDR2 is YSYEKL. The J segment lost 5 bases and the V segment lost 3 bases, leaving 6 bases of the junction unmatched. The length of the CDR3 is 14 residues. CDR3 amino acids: CASSHRGLRETQYF. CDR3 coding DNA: TGCGCCAGCAGCCATAGGGGGCTTCGGGAGACCCAGTACTTC.

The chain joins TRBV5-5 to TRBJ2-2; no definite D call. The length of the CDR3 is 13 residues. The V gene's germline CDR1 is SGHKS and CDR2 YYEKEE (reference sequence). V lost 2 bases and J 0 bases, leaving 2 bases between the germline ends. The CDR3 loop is CASSFANTGELFF. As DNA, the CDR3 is TGTGCCAGCAGCTTTGCGAACACCGGGGAGCTGTTTTTT.

CDR3 in amino acids: CASSLGAGGPGDTQYF. CDR3 nucleotide sequence: TGTGCCAGCAGCTTAGGAGCGGGAGGGCCTGGAGATACGCAGTATTTT. The chain carries TRBV7-9 and TRBJ2-3, with 10 bases that match TRBD2. Germline lookup yields CDR1 SEHNR and CDR2 FQNEAQ (reference sequence). The V segment lost 1 base and the J segment 5 bases; nucleotides outside the gene matches: 6. This CDR3 spans 16 amino acids.

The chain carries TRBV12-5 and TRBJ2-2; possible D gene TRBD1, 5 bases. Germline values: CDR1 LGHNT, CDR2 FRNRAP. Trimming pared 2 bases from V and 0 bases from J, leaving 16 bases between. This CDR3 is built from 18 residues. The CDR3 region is CASGLSTQGYANTGELFF. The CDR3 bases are TGTGCTAGTGGTTTGTCCACCCAGGGCTACGCGAACACCGGGGAGCTGTTTTTT.

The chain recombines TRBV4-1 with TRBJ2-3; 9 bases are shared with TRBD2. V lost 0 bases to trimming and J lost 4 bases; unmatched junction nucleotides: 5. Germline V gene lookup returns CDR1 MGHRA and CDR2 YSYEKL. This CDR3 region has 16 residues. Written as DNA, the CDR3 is TGCGCCAGCAGCCAAGACGGCGGGGGGGCCTCAGATACGCAGTATTTT. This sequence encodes CASSQDGGGASDTQYF.

The CDR3 protein is CASSLAQGGYEQYF. In DNA form, the CDR3 reads TGCGCCAGCAGCTTGGCCCAGGGTGGCTACGAGCAGTACTTC. The V call is TRBV5-1, the J call TRBJ2-7, with D tentatively TRBD1 (5 bases). The CDR3 length is 14 residues. V was cut by 0 bases and J by 3 bases, with 10 bases left in between. Germline CDR1 and CDR2: SGHRS and YFSETQ.

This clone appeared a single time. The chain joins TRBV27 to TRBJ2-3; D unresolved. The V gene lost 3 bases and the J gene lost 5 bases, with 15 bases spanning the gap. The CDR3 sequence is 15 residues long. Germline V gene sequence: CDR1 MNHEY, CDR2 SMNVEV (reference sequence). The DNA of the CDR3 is TGTGCCAGCAGTTTGGTTCGGACGACGGGAGATACGCAGTATTTT. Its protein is CASSLVRTTGDTQYF.

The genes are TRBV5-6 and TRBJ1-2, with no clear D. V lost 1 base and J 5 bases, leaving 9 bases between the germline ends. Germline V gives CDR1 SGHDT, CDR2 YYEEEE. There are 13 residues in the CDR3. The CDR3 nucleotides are TGTGCCAGCAGCTTGCAGGTAGTTTATGGCTACACCTTC. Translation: CASSLQVVYGYTF.

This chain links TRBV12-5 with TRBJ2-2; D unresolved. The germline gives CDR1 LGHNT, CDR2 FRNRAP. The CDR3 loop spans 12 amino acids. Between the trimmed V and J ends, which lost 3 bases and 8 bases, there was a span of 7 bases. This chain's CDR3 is CASGFSPGELFF. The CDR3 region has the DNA TGTGCTAGTGGTTTCTCTCCGGGGGAGCTGTTTTTT.

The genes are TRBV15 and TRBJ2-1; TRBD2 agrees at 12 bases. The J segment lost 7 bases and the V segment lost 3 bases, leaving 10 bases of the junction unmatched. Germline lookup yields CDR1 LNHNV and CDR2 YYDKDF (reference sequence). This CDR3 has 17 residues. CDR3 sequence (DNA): TGTGCCACCAGCAGTCATACTAGCGGGAGGTGGGGAAATGAGCAGTTCTTC. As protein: CATSSHTSGRWGNEQFF.

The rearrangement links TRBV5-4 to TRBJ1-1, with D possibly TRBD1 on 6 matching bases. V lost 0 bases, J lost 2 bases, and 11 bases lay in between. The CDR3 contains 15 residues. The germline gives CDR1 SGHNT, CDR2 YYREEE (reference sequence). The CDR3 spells CASSLGQQGNTEAFF. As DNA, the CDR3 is TGTGCCAGCAGCTTGGGGCAACAGGGAAACACTGAAGCTTTCTTT. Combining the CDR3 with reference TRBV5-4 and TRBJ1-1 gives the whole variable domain ETGVTQSPTHLIKTRGQQVTLRCSSQSGHNTVSWYQQALGQGPQFIFQYYREEENGRGNFPPRFSGLQFPNYSSELNVNALELDDSALYLCASSLGQQGNTEAFFGQGTRLTVV.

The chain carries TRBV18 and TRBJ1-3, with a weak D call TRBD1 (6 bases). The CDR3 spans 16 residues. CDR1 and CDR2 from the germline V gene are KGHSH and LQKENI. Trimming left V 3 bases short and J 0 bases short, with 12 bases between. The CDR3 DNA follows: TGTGCCAGCTCACCTATGGGGGCTCTCTCTGGAAACACCATATATTTT. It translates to CASSPMGALSGNTIYF.

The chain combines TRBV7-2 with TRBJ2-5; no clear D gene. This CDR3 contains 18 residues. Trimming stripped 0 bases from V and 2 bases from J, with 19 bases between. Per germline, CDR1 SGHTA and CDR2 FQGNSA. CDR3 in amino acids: CASSLAEWASALQETQYF. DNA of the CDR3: TGTGCCAGCAGCTTAGCGGAGTGGGCATCGGCCTTACAAGAGACCCAGTACTTC.

CDR3 sequence reads: CASSQPLPTGRRGLNTGELFF. The CDR3 nucleotides are TGCGCCAGCAGCCAACCTTTACCTACAGGGAGGCGGGGGTTGAACACCGGGGAGCTGTTTTTT. The chain employs TRBV4-1 and TRBJ2-2; the D gene is possibly TRBD2 (7 bases). The CDR3 has 21 amino acids. The V gene lost 2 bases and the J gene lost 1 base, with 26 bases spanning the gap. Germline CDR1 reads MGHRA; CDR2 reads YSYEKL.

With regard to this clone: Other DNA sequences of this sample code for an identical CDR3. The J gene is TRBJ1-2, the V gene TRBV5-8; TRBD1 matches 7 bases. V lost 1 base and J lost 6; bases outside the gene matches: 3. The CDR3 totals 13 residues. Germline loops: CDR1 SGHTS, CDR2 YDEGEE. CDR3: CASSLTGDHGYTF. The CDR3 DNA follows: TGTGCCAGCAGCTTGACAGGGGACCATGGCTACACCTTC.

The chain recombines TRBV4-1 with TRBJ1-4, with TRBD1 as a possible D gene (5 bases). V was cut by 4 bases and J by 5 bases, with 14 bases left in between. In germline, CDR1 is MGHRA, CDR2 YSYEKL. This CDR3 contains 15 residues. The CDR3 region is CASSPKGGGNEKLFF. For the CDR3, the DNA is TGCGCCAGCAGCCCCAAAGGCGGGGGAAATGAAAAACTGTTTTTT.

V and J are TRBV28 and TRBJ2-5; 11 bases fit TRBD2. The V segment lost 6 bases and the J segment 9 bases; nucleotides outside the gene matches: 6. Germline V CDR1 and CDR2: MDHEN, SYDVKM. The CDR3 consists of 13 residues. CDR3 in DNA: TGTGCCAGCAGGCGACTAGCGGGATGGGCCCAGTACTTC. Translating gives CASRRLAGWAQYF. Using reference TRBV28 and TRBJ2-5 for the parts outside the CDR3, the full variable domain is DVKVTQSSRYLVKRTGEKVFLECVQDMDHENMFWYRQDPGLGLRLIYFSYDVKMKEKGDIPEGYSVSREKKERFSLILESASTNQTSMYLCASRRLAGWAQYFGPGTRLLVL.

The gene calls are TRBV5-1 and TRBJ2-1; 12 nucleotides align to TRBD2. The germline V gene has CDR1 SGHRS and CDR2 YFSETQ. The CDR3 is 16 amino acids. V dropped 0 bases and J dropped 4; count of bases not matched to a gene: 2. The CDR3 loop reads CASSLVLAGGYNEQFF. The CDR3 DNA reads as TGCGCCAGCAGCTTGGTCCTAGCGGGAGGGTACAATGAGCAGTTCTTC.

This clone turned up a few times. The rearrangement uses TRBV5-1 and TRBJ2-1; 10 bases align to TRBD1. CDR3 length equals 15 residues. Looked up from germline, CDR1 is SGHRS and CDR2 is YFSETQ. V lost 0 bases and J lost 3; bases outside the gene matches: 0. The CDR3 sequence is CASSLGTGGYNEQFF. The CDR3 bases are TGCGCCAGCAGCTTGGGGACAGGGGGCTACAATGAGCAGTTCTTC.